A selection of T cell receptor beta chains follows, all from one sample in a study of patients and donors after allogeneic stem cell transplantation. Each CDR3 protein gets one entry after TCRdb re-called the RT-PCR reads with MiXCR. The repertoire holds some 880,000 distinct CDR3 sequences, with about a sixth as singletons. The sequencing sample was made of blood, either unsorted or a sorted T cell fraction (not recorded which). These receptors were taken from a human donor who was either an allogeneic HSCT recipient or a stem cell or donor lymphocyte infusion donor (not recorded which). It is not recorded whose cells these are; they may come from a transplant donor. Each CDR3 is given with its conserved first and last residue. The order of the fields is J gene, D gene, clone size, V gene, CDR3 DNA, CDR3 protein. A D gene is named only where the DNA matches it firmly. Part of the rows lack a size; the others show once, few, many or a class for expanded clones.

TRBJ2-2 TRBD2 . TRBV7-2 TGTGCCAGCAGGAGACCGGGACTAGCGTTTAACACCGGGGAGCTGTTTTTT CASRRPGLAFNTGELFF
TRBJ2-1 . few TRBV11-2 TGTGCCAGCAGCGACAGCATCTACAATGAGCAGTTCTTC CASSDSIYNEQFF
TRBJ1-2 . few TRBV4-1 TGCGCCAGCAGCCCCCCGGGACTTAACTATGGCTACACCTTC CASSPPGLNYGYTF
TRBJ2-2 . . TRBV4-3 TGCGCCAGCAGCCAAGTCCGCGTTTATAGGGGGACCGGGGAGCTGTTTTTT CASSQVRVYRGTGELFF
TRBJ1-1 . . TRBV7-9 TGTGCCAGCAAGGGAGACTTCCAAGCTTTCTTT CASKGDFQAFF
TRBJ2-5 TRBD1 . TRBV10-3 TGTGCCATCAGTGAGCGTGGGACAGTAGACACCCAGTACTTC CAISERGTVDTQYF
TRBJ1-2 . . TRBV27 TGTGCCAGCAGTTTAGGGGGCAGGGCGGACTATGGCTACACCTTC CASSLGGRADYGYTF
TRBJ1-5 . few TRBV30 TGTGCCTGGAGTCAGGGACGTCAGCCCCAGCATTTT CAWSQGRQPQHF
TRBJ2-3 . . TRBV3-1 TGTGCCAGCAGCCAAGATCTAGACCCTTGGGGAGATACGCAGTATTTT CASSQDLDPWGDTQYF
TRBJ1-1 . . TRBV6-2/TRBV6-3 TGTGCCAGCAGTTACTCGAGAGCGGGGATGAACACTGAAGCTTTCTTT CASSYSRAGMNTEAFF
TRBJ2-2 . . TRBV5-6 TGTGCCAGCACTCCCCTGGCGGGACCATCCCGCGGGGAGCTGTTTTTT CASTPLAGPSRGELFF
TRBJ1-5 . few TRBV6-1 TGTGCCAGCAGTCCGCGGAGGCGCAATCAGCCCCAGCATTTT CASSPRRRNQPQHF
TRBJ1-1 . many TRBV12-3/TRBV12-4 TGTGCCAGCAGTTTAGGGATTCTTCAAGGGGCGGAAGCTTTCTTT CASSLGILQGAEAFF
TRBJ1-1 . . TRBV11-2 TGTGCCAGCAGCGCTAAAAGGGGGGGCTTGGGTGCTTTCTTT CASSAKRGGLGAFF
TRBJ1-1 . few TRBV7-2 TGTGCCAGCAGCAAACAGGGGAACACTGAAGCTTTCTTT CASSKQGNTEAFF
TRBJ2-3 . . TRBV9 TGTGCCAGCAGCGTAGCCGCAGGTGGGGGTACGCAGTATTTT CASSVAAGGGTQYF
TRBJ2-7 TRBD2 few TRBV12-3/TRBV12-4 TGTGCCAGCACTTCGCGGGAGGTCGCGAACGAGCAGTACTTC CASTSREVANEQYF
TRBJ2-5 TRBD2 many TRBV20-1 TGCAGTTTTGGTTCTCTGGGAGGGAAGGAGACCCAGTACTTC CSFGSLGGKETQYF
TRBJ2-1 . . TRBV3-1 TGTGCCAGCAGCCAAGATCCAGGGGGGGGATCACATGAGCAGTTCTTC CASSQDPGGGSHEQFF
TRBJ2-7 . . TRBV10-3 TGTGCCATCAAAGCGGACCCGGTCGGTTACGAGCAGTACTTC CAIKADPVGYEQYF
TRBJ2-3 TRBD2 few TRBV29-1 TGCAGCGTTGAAGCCCAGACTAGCGCAGATACGCAGTATTTT CSVEAQTSADTQYF
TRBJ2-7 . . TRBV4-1 TGCGCCAGCAGCCAAGACCTACAGGGTATTCGTACCTACGAGCAGTACTTC CASSQDLQGIRTYEQYF
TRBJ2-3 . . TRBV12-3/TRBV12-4 TGTGCCAGCAGTCTTCTAATTTCGGGACGGGGCACAGATACGCAGTATTTT CASSLLISGRGTDTQYF
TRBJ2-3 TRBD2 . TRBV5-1 TGCGCCAGCAGCTTGTTGGCGGGGGGGCCCAGGGCAGATACGCAGTATTTT CASSLLAGGPRADTQYF
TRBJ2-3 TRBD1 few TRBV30 TGTGCCTGCGAAAGGGGACAGATCACAGATACGCAGTATTTT CACERGQITDTQYF
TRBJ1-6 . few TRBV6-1 TGTGCCAGCAGTGACAAAGACAGCTCACCCCTCCACTTT CASSDKDSSPLHF
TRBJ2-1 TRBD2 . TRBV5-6 TGTGCCAGCAGCTTAGCGGGGGGGAAAGGTGAGCAGTTCTTC CASSLAGGKGEQFF
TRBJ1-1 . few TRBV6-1 TGTGCCAGCAGTGAAGGACGGAACCTGTTGAACACTGAAGCTTTCTTT CASSEGRNLLNTEAFF
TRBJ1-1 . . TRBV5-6 TGTGCCAGCAGCTCGCATCTTGGGCAGGGCTGGACTGAAGCTTTCTTT CASSSHLGQGWTEAFF
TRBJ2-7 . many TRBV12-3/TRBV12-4 TGTGCCAGCAGCGTAATGTCCCTCCTAAGCTCCTACGAGCAGTACTTC CASSVMSLLSSYEQYF
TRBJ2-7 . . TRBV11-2 TGTGCCAGCAGCTTAGATGTACGACAGAACTACGAGCAGTACTTC CASSLDVRQNYEQYF
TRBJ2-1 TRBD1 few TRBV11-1 TGTGCCAGCAGCCGCGTCGGCAAGGGGGCAAGAAATGAGCAGTTCTTC CASSRVGKGARNEQFF
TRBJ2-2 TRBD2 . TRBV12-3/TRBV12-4 TGTGCCAGCAGTTCAGTCCTAGCGGGAGTATCCGGGGAGCTGTTTTTT CASSSVLAGVSGELFF
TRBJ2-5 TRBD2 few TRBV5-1 TGCGCCAGCAGCGCGTTCGGACTAGCGGGAGGCGAGGCCCAGTACTTC CASSAFGLAGGEAQYF
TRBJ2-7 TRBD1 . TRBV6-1 TGTGCCAGCAGTGAATTTAGCAGGGGGCTCGAGCAGTACTTC CASSEFSRGLEQYF
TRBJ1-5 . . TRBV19 TGTGCCAGTAGTGCCTCCAGAAATCAGCCCCAGCATTTT CASSASRNQPQHF
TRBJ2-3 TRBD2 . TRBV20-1 TGCAGTGCTATCCAGCGGGAGGGCACAGATACGCAGTATTTT CSAIQREGTDTQYF
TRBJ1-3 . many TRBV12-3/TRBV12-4 TGTGCCAGCAGTTTGTGGCAGTGGGCGAGTGGAAACACCATATATTTT CASSLWQWASGNTIYF
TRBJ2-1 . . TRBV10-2 TGCGCCAGCAAGGAGTCACCACCGTGGAATGAGCAGTTCTTC CASKESPPWNEQFF
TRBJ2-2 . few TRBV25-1 TGTGCCAGCATAGAGCCGAACACCGGGGAGCTGTTTTTT CASIEPNTGELFF
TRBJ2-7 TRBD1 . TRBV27 TGTGCCAGCAGTTTACGGGACAGGGTCCACGAGCAGTACTTC CASSLRDRVHEQYF